Sequencing of this T cell receptor beta chain was carried out in a study of regulatory T cells in long-lasting Graves disease. The study's findings and limits: Favoring TRBV28, TRBJ1-2 and TRBJ2-5 was a feature seen in persistent disease.

This clonotype was recorded many times. Its antigen is unknown. iRepertoire HTBI primers and Arm-PCR of CDR3 regions built TCR beta libraries. A single record per CDR3 protein comes from TCRdb applying MiXCR to the multiplex PCR reads. The sample records roughly 400,000 distinct CDR3 sequences, around 20% being singletons. Deletions cut 1 base from V and 2 bases from J, with 8 bases between. This CDR3 is 14 amino acids long. CDR1 and CDR2 (germline): SEHNR, FQNEAQ (reference sequence). The time point: persistent/refractory GD, antithyroid drugs over 5 years with positive TRAb. PBMC RNA served as the TCR library source.

The sequencing used peripheral blood mononuclear cells (PBMCs), collected when the disease was refractory, from a patient treated with antithyroid drugs. This TCR was recovered from a female donor with Graves disease. The chain couples TRBV7-9 to TRBJ2-5, with D maybe TRBD2 (5 bases). The CDR3 protein is CASSLVRTQETQYF. The CDR3, as DNA: TGTGCCAGCAGCTTAGTCCGGACTCAAGAGACCCAGTACTTC.